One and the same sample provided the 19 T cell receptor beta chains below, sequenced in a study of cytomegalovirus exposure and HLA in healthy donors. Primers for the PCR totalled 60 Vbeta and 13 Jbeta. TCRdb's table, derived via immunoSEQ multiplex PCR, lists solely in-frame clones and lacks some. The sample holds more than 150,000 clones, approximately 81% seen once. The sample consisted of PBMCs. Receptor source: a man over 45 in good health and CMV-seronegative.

In DNA, the CDR3 is TGTGCCACCAGAGGTAGCGGGGGGACAGAGACCCAGTACTTC. Its translation: CATRGSGGTETQYF. The chain joins TRBV10-3 to TRBJ2-5; 10 bases are shared with TRBD2. The CDR3 extends over 14 amino acids. J was trimmed by 4 bases and V by 10 bases; bases with no gene match: 9. From germline, CDR1 is ENHRY and CDR2 SYGVKD.

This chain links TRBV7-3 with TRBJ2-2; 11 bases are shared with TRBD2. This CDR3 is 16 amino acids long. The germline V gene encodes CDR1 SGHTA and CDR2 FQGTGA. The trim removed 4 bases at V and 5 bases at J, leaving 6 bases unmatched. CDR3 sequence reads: CASSYRLAGRTGELFF. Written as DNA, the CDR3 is TGTGCCAGCAGCTACCGACTAGCGGGGCGGACCGGGGAGCTGTTTTTT.

The CDR3 DNA reads as TGTGCCAGCAGCAAATCCGGGACAGGGTTGTTCTTC. It yields the protein CASSKSGTGLFF. The chain recombines TRBV9 with TRBJ2-1; 9 positions agree with TRBD1. The CDR3 has 12 residues. With V trimmed by 4 bases and J by 15 bases, 8 bases remained unmatched. In germline, CDR1 is SGDLS, CDR2 YYNGEE.

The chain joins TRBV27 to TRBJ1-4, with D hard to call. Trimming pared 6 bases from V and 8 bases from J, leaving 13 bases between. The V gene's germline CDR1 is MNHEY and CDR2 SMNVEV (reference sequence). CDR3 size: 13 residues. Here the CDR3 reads CASSALDGEKLFF. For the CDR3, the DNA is TGTGCCAGCAGCGCCCTTGATGGCGAAAAACTGTTTTTT.

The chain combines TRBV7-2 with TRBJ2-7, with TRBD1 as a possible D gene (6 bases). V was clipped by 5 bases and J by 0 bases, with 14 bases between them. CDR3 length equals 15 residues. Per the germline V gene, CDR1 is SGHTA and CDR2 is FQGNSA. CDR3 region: CASSTSGASSYEQYF. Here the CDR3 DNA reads TGTGCCAGCAGCACGTCAGGGGCGAGCTCCTACGAGCAGTACTTC.

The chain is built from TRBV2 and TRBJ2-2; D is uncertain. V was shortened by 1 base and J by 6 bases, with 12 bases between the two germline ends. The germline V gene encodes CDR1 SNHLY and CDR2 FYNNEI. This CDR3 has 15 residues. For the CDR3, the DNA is TGTGCCAGCAGTGAAGAACAAACAATGGCCGGGGAGCTGTTTTTT. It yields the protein CASSEEQTMAGELFF.

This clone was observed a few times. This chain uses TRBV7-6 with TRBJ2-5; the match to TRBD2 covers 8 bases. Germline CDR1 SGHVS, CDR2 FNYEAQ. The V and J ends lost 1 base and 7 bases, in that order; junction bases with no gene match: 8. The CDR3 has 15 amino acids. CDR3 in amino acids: CASSLEAGAKGTQYF. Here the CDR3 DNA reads TGTGCCAGCAGCTTAGAAGCGGGGGCCAAGGGGACCCAGTACTTC.

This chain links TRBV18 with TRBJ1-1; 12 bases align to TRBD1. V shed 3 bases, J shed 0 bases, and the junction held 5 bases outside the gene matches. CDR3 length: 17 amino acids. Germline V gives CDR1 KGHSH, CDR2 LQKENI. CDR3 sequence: CASSPRGQGAMNTEAFF. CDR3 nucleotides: TGTGCCAGCTCACCGCGGGGACAGGGGGCGATGAACACTGAAGCTTTCTTT. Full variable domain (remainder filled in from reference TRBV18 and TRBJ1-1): NAGVMQNPRHLVRRRGQEARLRCSPMKGHSHVYWYRQLPEEGLKFMVYLQKENIIDESGMPKERFSAEFPKEGPSILRIQQVVRGDSAAYFCASSPRGQGAMNTEAFFGQGTRLTVV.

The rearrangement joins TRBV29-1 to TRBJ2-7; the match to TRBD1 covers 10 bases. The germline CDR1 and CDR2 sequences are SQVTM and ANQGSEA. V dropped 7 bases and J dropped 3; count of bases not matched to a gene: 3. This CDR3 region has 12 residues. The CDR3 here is CSARDRGYEQYF. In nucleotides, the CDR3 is TGCAGCGCCCGGGACAGGGGCTACGAGCAGTACTTC.

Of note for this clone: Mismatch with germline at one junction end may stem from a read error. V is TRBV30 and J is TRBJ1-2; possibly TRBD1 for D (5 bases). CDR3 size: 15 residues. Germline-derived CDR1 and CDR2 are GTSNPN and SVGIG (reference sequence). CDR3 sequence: CAWCVPGRERDGYTF. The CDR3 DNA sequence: TGTGCCTGGTGTGTACCAGGGAGGGAAAGGGATGGCTACACCTTC.

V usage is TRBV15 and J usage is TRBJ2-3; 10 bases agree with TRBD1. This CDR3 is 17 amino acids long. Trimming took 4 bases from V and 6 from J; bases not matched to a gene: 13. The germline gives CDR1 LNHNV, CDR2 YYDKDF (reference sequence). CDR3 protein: CATSIPSGTGVWDTQYF. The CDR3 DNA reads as TGTGCCACCAGCATCCCCAGCGGGACAGGGGTCTGGGATACGCAGTATTTT.

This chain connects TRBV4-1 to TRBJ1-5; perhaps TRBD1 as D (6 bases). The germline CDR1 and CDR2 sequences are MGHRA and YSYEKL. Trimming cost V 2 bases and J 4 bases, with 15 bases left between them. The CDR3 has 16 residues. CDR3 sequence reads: CASSQTGTILNQPQHF. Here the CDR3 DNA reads TGCGCCAGCAGCCAAACAGGGACAATCCTGAATCAGCCCCAGCATTTT.

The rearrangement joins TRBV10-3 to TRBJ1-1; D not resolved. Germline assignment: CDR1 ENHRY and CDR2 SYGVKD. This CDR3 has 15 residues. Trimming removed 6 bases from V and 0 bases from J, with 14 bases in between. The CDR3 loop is CAIRGVSPMNTEAFF. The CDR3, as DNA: TGTGCCATCAGGGGAGTGTCCCCCATGAACACTGAAGCTTTCTTT.

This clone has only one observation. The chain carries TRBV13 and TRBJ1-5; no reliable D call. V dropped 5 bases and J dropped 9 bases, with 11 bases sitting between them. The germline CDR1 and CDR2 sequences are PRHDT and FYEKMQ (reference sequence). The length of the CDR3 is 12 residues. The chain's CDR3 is CASSRTLGPQHF. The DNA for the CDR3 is TGTGCCAGCAGCCGCACACTAGGGCCCCAGCATTTT.

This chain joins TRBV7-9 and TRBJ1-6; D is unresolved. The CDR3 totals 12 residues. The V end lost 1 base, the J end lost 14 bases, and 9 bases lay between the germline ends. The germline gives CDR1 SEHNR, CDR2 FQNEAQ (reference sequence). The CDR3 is CASSLGSGTLHF. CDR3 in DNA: TGTGCCAGCAGCTTAGGATCGGGGACCCTCCACTTT.

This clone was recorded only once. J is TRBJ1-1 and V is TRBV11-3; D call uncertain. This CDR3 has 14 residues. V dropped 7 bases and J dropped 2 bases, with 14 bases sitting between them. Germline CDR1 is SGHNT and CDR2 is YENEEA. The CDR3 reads CASTQPTNNTEAFF. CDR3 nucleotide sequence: TGTGCCAGCACCCAACCGACTAATAACACTGAAGCTTTCTTT.

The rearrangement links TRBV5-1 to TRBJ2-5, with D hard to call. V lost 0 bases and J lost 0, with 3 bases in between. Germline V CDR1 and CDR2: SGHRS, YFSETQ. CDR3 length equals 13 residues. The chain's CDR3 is CASSLVDQETQYF. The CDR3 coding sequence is TGCGCCAGCAGCTTGGTAGACCAAGAGACCCAGTACTTC.

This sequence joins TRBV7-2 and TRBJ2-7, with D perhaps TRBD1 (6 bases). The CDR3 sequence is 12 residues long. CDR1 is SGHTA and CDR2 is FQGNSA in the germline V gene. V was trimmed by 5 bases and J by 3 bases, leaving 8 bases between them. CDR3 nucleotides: TGTGCCAGCAGCACAGGGTACTACGAGCAGTACTTC. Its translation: CASSTGYYEQYF.

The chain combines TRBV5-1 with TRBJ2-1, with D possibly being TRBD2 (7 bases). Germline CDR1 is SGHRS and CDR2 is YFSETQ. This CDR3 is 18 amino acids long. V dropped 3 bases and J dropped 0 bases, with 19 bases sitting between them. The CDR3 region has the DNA TGCGCCAGCAGCTCCTTGAGGGCGGGGGCTTTCTCCTACAATGAGCAGTTCTTC. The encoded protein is CASSSLRAGAFSYNEQFF.